This is a list of T cell receptor beta chains from one sample in a study of cytomegalovirus exposure and HLA in healthy donors. TCRdb's copy holds only in-frame clones and misses some; the assay was immunoSEQ multiplex PCR. Counted here are approximately 100,000 clones, over 60% occurring once; the ten biggest clones make up 3.5% to 5%. Sequencing was carried out using PBMCs. Source of these receptors: a female donor in good health and CMV-seropositive. Each CDR3 is given with its conserved first and last residue. The order of the fields is D gene, J gene, V gene, clone size, CDR3 protein, CDR3 DNA. D genes are given only for firm matches. Not every row has a clone size; where given, it reads once, few, many or a size class.

>NA|TRBJ1-5|TRBV2|NA
CASSLQGLANQPQHF
TGTGCCAGCAGTTTACAGGGTTTAGCCAATCAGCCCCAGCATTTT
>NA|TRBJ1-3|TRBV6-5|NA
CASSSADFSGNTIYF
TGTGCCAGCAGTTCCGCTGACTTCTCTGGAAACACCATATATTTT
>TRBD2|TRBJ2-1|TRBV19|NA
CATGGLTTSWDEQFF
TGTGCCACGGGGGGGCTTACTACCTCTTGGGATGAGCAGTTCTTC
>NA|TRBJ1-1|TRBV5-1|NA
CASSLAKTAQNTEAFF
TGCGCCAGCAGCTTGGCCAAGACAGCCCAGAACACTGAAGCTTTCTTT
>NA|TRBJ2-7|TRBV4-3|NA
CASSQARGGDGGAYEQYF
TGCGCCAGCAGCCAAGCCCGAGGGGGGGACGGAGGGGCTTACGAGCAGTACTTC
>NA|TRBJ2-7|TRBV5-1|NA
CASSFDTINYEQYF
TGCGCCAGCAGCTTCGATACAATAAACTACGAGCAGTACTTC
>TRBD2|TRBJ2-7|TRBV18|once
CASSGTSGNYEQYF
TGTGCCAGCTCTGGGACTAGCGGGAACTACGAGCAGTACTTC
>TRBD2|TRBJ2-3|TRBV6-5|NA
CASSSMDGRGTQYF
TGTGCCAGCAGTTCCATGGACGGGAGGGGTACGCAGTATTTT
>NA|TRBJ1-5|TRBV4-1|NA
CASSQEGGNQPQHF
TGCGCCAGCAGCCAAGAAGGGGGCAATCAGCCCCAGCATTTT
>TRBD1|TRBJ1-1|TRBV7-2|NA
CASSLRQGRDTEAFF
TGTGCCAGCAGCCTTCGACAGGGCCGTGACACTGAAGCTTTCTTT
>NA|TRBJ1-1|TRBV11-3|once
CASSYLSSGRAFF
TGTGCCAGCAGCTACCTATCTTCAGGGAGGGCTTTCTTT
>TRBD2|TRBJ2-2|TRBV2|NA
CASRATSGRNTGELFF
TGTGCCAGCAGAGCGACTAGCGGGAGGAACACCGGGGAGCTGTTTTTT
>TRBD1|TRBJ1-6|TRBV11-2|NA
CASSRRGQGINSPLHF
TGTGCCAGCAGCCGACGGGGACAGGGGATTAATTCACCCCTCCACTTT
>NA|TRBJ2-7|TRBV7-2|few
CASSLKGNGEQYF
TGTGCCAGCAGCTTAAAGGGGAACGGCGAGCAGTACTTC